Following are 2 T cell receptor beta chains from one sample sequenced in a study of low-dose radiotherapy and immunotherapy resistance in tumors. TRAV and TRBV primers primed cDNA for both TCRalpha and TCRbeta. A constant-region primer paired with the V-primer adapter amplified TCRs over roughly 18 PCR cycles. In TCRdb, the reads were re-called with MiXCR into one record per CDR3 protein. The data contain under 95,000 distinct CDR3 sequences, 15% to 20% of them singletons. Time point: after trial treatment. The sample's treatment: LDRT plus nivolumab, ipilimumab, low-dose cyclophosphamide and aspirin (RACIN trial). The sequencing here drew on PBMCs, taken after low-dose radiotherapy plus immunotherapy. The receptors here all came from a male donor with prostate cancer.

This clonotype was observed many times. The chain employs TRBV4-1 and TRBJ2-4; 8 positions match TRBD2. V lost 1 base and J lost 7; bases outside the gene matches: 18. The germline V gene encodes CDR1 MGHRA and CDR2 YSYEKL. CDR3 size: 19 residues. The CDR3 reads CASSQALGGLAGSPNIQYF. The DNA of the CDR3 is TGCGCCAGCAGCCAAGCTCTCGGAGGGCTAGCGGGCTCCCCGAACATTCAGTACTTC.

There are many counts of this clonotype. The chain is built from TRBV20-1 and TRBJ2-7; a possible D gene is TRBD1 (6 bases). The CDR3 length is 13 residues. Germline CDR1 is DFQATT and CDR2 is SNEGSKA (reference sequence). V gave up 2 bases and J gave up 2 bases, with 10 bases separating them. The CDR3 DNA reads as TGCAGTGCTAGAATGGACAGTACCTACGAGCAGTACTTC. Translating it yields CSARMDSTYEQYF.